The present TCR beta chain was sequenced within a study of blood T cell repertoires in COVID-19. Germline trimming cut 6 bases from V and 4 bases from J; bases unmatched to any gene: 7. The CDR3 runs to 15 residues. Germline V CDR1 and CDR2: MDHEN, SYDVKM. The assay was immunoSEQ multiplex PCR, and TCRdb's table has in-frame clones only and misses some. The table includes about 210,000 clones, approximately 90% detected once. In its sample, this clone was seen once. This receptor was obtained from a man aged 40-50 years with acute or convalescent COVID-19. The rearrangement joins TRBV28 to TRBJ2-1, with 9 bases that match TRBD2. The sequenced sample consisted of peripheral blood. CDR3 sequence (DNA): TGTGCCAGCAGGTCCGGGACTAGCCCATACAATGAGCAGTTCTTC. Protein product: CASRSGTSPYNEQFF.